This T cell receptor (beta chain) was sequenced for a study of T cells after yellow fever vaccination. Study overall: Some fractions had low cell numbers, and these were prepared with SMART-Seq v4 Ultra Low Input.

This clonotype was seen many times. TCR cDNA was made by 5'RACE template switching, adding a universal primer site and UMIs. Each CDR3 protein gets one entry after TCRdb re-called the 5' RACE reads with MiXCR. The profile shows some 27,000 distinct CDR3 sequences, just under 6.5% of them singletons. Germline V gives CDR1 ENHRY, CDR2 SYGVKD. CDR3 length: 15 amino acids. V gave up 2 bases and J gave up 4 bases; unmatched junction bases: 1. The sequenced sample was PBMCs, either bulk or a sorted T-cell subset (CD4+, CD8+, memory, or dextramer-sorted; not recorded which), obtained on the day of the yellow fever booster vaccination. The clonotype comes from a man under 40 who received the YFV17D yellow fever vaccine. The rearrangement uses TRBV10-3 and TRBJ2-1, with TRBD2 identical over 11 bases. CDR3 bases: TGTGCCATCAGTGAGGGGACTAGCGGTTACAATGAGCAGTTCTTC. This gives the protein CAISEGTSGYNEQFF.